The 8 T cell receptor beta chains presented below share a single source sample, sequenced in a study of blood T cell repertoires in COVID-19. Only in-frame clones appear in the TCRdb table, and some are missing; sequencing was by immunoSEQ multiplex PCR. The sample includes about 50,000 clones, roughly nine tenths of them seen just once. The material sequenced was peripheral blood. These receptors were taken from a human donor in a cohort sampled during active COVID-19.

The rearrangement joins TRBV29-1 to TRBJ1-4, with D unclear. Germline V gives CDR1 SQVTM, CDR2 ANQGSEA. Trimming took off 7 bases at V and 4 bases at J, with 13 bases between the two ends. The CDR3 loop spans 13 amino acids. The CDR3 DNA sequence: TGCAGCGGATTACGGGAAAGTAATGAAAAACTGTTTTTT. It encodes CSGLRESNEKLFF.

The rearrangement uses TRBV7-2 and TRBJ1-6; 10 nucleotides align to TRBD1. Per germline, CDR1 SGHTA and CDR2 FQGNSA. This CDR3 contains 16 residues. The ends lost 3 bases at V and 8 bases at J; junction bases unmatched: 7. The CDR3: CASSFFSTGGYSPLHF. CDR3 sequence (DNA): TGTGCCAGCAGCTTCTTTTCGACAGGGGGCTATTCACCCCTCCACTTT.

The chain recombines TRBV6-2 or TRBV6-3 with TRBJ2-7; no reliable D call. CDR3 length: 13 amino acids. V was cut by 3 bases and J by 1 base, with 7 bases left in between. Germline V gene data show CDR1 as MNHEY and CDR2 as SVGEGT. The CDR3 loop is CASSYLRSYEQYF. As DNA, the CDR3 is TGTGCCAGCAGTTATCTCAGATCCTACGAGCAGTACTTC.

The chain's CDR3 is CASSLDVRNTEAFF. CDR3 DNA: TGCGCCAGCAGCTTGGATGTTCGGAACACTGAAGCTTTCTTT. The gene calls are TRBV5-1 and TRBJ1-1, with no clear D. The V end was cut by 0 bases, the J end by 1 base, with 7 bases between. The CDR3 totals 14 residues. CDR1 and CDR2 (germline): SGHRS, YFSETQ.

The J gene is TRBJ2-1, the V gene TRBV7-2; D remains unclear. V was pared by 5 bases and J by 6 bases, with 14 bases between. CDR3 length equals 14 residues. The V gene's germline CDR1 is SGHTA and CDR2 FQGNSA. CDR3 in amino acids: CASSLDTPSNEQFF. The CDR3 region has the DNA TGTGCCAGCAGCCTAGACACGCCCTCCAATGAGCAGTTCTTC.

The J gene is TRBJ2-4, the V gene TRBV4-3, with 8 bases that match TRBD2. CDR3 length equals 18 residues. The germline V gene encodes CDR1 LGHNA and CDR2 YSLEER. With 0 bases clipped from V and 2 bases from J, the junction kept 9 bases outside the gene matches. The CDR3 DNA reads as TGCGCCAGCAGCCAAGATATCGGGGGGGCCCTTTCCAAAAACATTCAGTACTTC. This gives the protein CASSQDIGGALSKNIQYF.

V gene TRBV3-1 (or the pseudogene TRBV3-2) combines with J gene TRBJ2-7, with TRBD2 matching 9 bases. V was pared by 0 bases and J by 0 bases, with 6 bases of the junction left unmatched. Germline-derived CDR1 and CDR2 are LGHDT and YNNKEL (reference sequence). The CDR3 is made up of 17 amino acids. The CDR3 here is CASSQDCETSGSYEQYF. CDR3 coding DNA: TGTGCCAGCAGCCAAGATTGTGAGACTAGCGGCTCCTACGAGCAGTACTTC.

This chain uses TRBV19 with TRBJ2-7; 7 positions agree with TRBD1. Per the germline V gene, CDR1 is LNHDA and CDR2 is SQIVND (reference sequence). V shed 4 bases, J shed 6 bases, and the junction held 3 bases outside the gene matches. CDR3 size: 12 residues. The CDR3 spells CASSNDRVEQYF. For the CDR3, the DNA is TGTGCCAGTAGTAACGACAGGGTCGAGCAGTACTTC.